The rows below give T cell receptor beta chains drawn from one sample of a study of cytomegalovirus exposure and HLA in healthy donors. Sequencing used immunoSEQ multiplex PCR; TCRdb keeps in-frame clones, though not all of them. The profile shows about 89,000 clones, 67% of them singletons. The sample was PBMCs. The receptors originated from a man between 25 and 39 years old in good health and CMV-seronegative. The CDR3 runs from the conserved cysteine through the conserved F or W. A D gene is named only where the DNA matches it firmly. Clone sizes are given selectively: once, few, many, or a class where the clone is expanded.

size	J	V	D	CDR3	DNA
-	TRBJ2-5	TRBV13	TRBD2	CASSLGGSGEQETQYF	TGTGCCAGCAGCTTAGGTGGTAGCGGGGAACAAGAGACCCAGTACTTC
-	TRBJ2-2	TRBV25-1	-	CASSSYRTGELFF	TGTGCCAGCAGTTCCTACAGGACCGGGGAGCTGTTTTTT
-	TRBJ1-1	TRBV2	-	CASSPSPRVNTEAFF	TGTGCCAGCAGTCCATCCCCCCGGGTAAACACTGAAGCTTTCTTT
-	TRBJ2-5	TRBV13	TRBD1	CASSLVGQGETQYF	TGTGCCAGCAGCTTAGTCGGACAGGGAGAGACCCAGTACTTC
once	TRBJ1-2	TRBV2	-	CASSEQAGNYGYTF	TGTGCCAGCAGTGAACAGGCAGGGAACTATGGCTACACCTTC
-	TRBJ2-1	TRBV7-2	-	CASSLSGPNEQFF	TGTGCCAGCAGCCTTTCAGGCCCTAATGAGCAGTTCTTC
-	TRBJ1-2	TRBV6-5	-	CASSYGAGWEGYTF	TGTGCCAGCAGTTACGGGGCTGGGTGGGAAGGCTACACCTTC
-	TRBJ2-2	TRBV6-5	TRBD1	CASRHGTGGTGELFF	TGTGCCAGCAGACACGGGACAGGGGGGACCGGGGAGCTGTTTTTT
once	TRBJ2-7	TRBV28	-	CASLQGHEQYF	TGTGCCAGCCTCCAGGGCCACGAGCAGTACTTC
-	TRBJ2-3	TRBV30	-	CAWSVGGPSTDTQYF	TGTGCCTGGAGTGTTGGAGGCCCTAGCACAGATACGCAGTATTTT
few	TRBJ2-6	TRBV4-2	-	CASSQDLIVWAFSGANVLTF	TGTGCCAGCAGCCAAGATCTAATTGTGTGGGCCTTCTCTGGGGCCAACGTCCTGACTTTC
-	TRBJ1-1	TRBV28	TRBD1	CASSIRDSGSIEAFF	TGTGCCAGCAGTATCCGGGACAGTGGTTCTATTGAAGCTTTCTTT
-	TRBJ1-5	TRBV30	-	CAWSTRRGGGNQPQHF	TGTGCCTGGAGTACCCGGAGGGGAGGGGGCAATCAGCCCCAGCATTTT
-	TRBJ1-2	TRBV28	TRBD1	CASSPEFPTGGRGYTF	TGTGCCAGCAGTCCAGAATTTCCTACAGGGGGCCGTGGCTACACCTTC
-	TRBJ1-2	TRBV6-5	TRBD1	CASSWTGEGYGYTF	TGTGCCAGCAGTTGGACAGGGGAGGGCTATGGCTACACCTTC
-	TRBJ2-2	TRBV28	TRBD2	CASSRSAGDTGELFF	TGTGCCAGCAGTCGGTCCGCGGGAGACACCGGGGAGCTGTTTTTT
once	TRBJ1-1	TRBV6-5	-	CASRLQALAFF	TGTGCCAGCAGGCTACAGGCTCTCGCTTTCTTT
-	TRBJ1-1	TRBV27	-	CASSLSRAQNTEAFF	TGTGCCAGCAGTTTATCCAGGGCCCAGAACACTGAAGCTTTCTTT
-	TRBJ1-5	TRBV28	-	CASSFGSGNQPQHF	TGTGCCAGCAGTTTCGGCAGCGGCAATCAGCCCCAGCATTTT
-	TRBJ2-7	TRBV27	TRBD1	CASSLRGWDSYEQYF	TGTGCCAGCAGTTTAAGGGGATGGGACAGCTACGAGCAGTACTTC
-	TRBJ2-2	TRBV30	-	CAWSERGWTGELFF	TGTGCCTGGAGCGAAAGGGGATGGACCGGGGAGCTGTTTTTT
-	TRBJ2-7	TRBV7-2	TRBD1	CASSLNTGDTYEQYF	TGTGCCAGCAGCTTAAATACAGGGGACACCTACGAGCAGTACTTC